This TCR beta chain was identified during a study of T cell repertoires in cytomegalovirus infection. About the study: Matching HLA type and CMV infection were both indicated by public TCR beta signatures. Whole-study findings and limits: The response measured ex vivo was dominated by TCR beta clonotypes (HLA-C-restricted and CMV-specific).

V lost 6 bases and J lost 1; bases outside the gene matches: 11. From germline, CDR1 is DFQATT and CDR2 SNEGSKA (reference sequence). There are 16 residues in the CDR3. This clonotype was observed many times. What it binds is not known. MiXCR was run by TCRdb on the reads, yielding one entry per CDR3 protein. The repertoire holds approximately 150,000 distinct CDR3 sequences, with roughly 15% as singletons. The chain recombines TRBV20-1 with TRBJ2-7, with 11 nucleotides matching TRBD2. The sequenced material came from CD8+ T cells from PBMCs. This sequence was found in a human donor in good health (CMV status not recorded). Some clones in this sample may be carry-over from other donors' samples. CDR3 loop: CSAVWLAGGLSYEQYF. In DNA, the CDR3 is TGCAGTGCGGTTTGGCTAGCGGGAGGTCTATCCTACGAGCAGTACTTC.